What follows are 14 T cell receptor beta chains derived from one specimen sequenced in a study of T cell responses to AZD1222 COVID-19 vaccine. Data came from immunoSEQ multiplex PCR; TCRdb stores just in-frame clones and leaves some out. The data show roughly 120,000 clones, around 93% seen once. This material consisted of peripheral blood, taken 28 days after the second AZD1222 dose. The receptors originated from an adult who received the AZD1222 COVID-19 vaccine.

This chain uses TRBV28 with TRBJ1-2; a weak D match, TRBD1 (6 bases). Germline lookup yields CDR1 MDHEN and CDR2 SYDVKM. V lost 8 bases, J lost 8 bases, and 30 bases lay in between. This CDR3 is built from 17 residues. CDR3 amino acids: CASLLSGMNRAFIGYTF. The CDR3, as DNA: TGTGCCAGCCTCCTTAGCGGGATGAACAGGGCTTTTATCGGCTACACCTTC.

This chain uses TRBV6-5 with TRBJ2-7; D gene unclear. Germline assignment: CDR1 MNHEY and CDR2 SVGAGI. The CDR3 covers 14 residues. Deletions cut 10 bases from V and 2 bases from J, with 18 bases between. This chain's CDR3 is CAINDRRIPYEQYF. CDR3 DNA: TGTGCCATCAACGATAGACGAATACCCTACGAGCAGTACTTC.

The rearrangement joins TRBV18 to TRBJ1-3, with D unclear. The V end lost 3 bases, the J end lost 1 base, and 16 bases lay between the germline ends. Germline V CDR1 and CDR2: KGHSH, LQKENI. CDR3 size: 17 residues. CDR3 DNA: TGTGCCAGCTCACCTAACGAAGGCGGGTTATCTGGAAACACCATATATTTT. Amino acid sequence: CASSPNEGGLSGNTIYF.

This clone was counted once. The CDR3 DNA sequence: TGCGCCAGCAGTGACTCCGTGACCTCGCTAGGAAACACCATATATTTT. As protein: CASSDSVTSLGNTIYF. V gene TRBV10-1 combines with J gene TRBJ1-3, with D uncertain. CDR3 size: 16 residues. The germline V gene encodes CDR1 WNHNN and CDR2 SYGVQD (reference sequence). The V and J ends lost 3 bases and 4 bases respectively, with 16 bases between them.

The gene calls are TRBV11-1 and TRBJ2-7, with 9 bases lining up with TRBD2. The CDR3 sequence is 16 residues long. Trimming cost V 5 bases and J 2 bases; bases outside gene matches: 10. CDR1 and CDR2 from the germline V gene are SGHAT and FQDESV (reference sequence). The CDR3 region is CASSRAAAGGPYEQYF. CDR3 nucleotide sequence: TGTGCCAGCAGCCGAGCAGCGGCGGGGGGGCCCTACGAGCAGTACTTC.

V usage is TRBV10-3 and J usage is TRBJ1-1, with a weak D call TRBD1 (6 bases). The CDR3 sequence is 14 residues long. V was cut by 0 bases and J by 8 bases, with 13 bases left in between. From germline, CDR1 is ENHRY and CDR2 SYGVKD. DNA of the CDR3: TGTGCCATCAGTGAGTCCCGACAGGTCACGGAAGCTTTCTTT. As protein: CAISESRQVTEAFF.

The chain is built from TRBV5-8 and TRBJ1-1; D is perhaps TRBD1 (5 bases). This CDR3 region has 16 residues. The germline V gene encodes CDR1 SGHTS and CDR2 YDEGEE. The V and J ends lost 0 bases and 4 bases respectively, with 16 bases between them. DNA for the CDR3: TGTGCCAGCAGCTTGGGGCGCGGTCGAGGGGCCACTGAAGCTTTCTTT. Translated, it gives CASSLGRGRGATEAFF.

The J gene is TRBJ1-5, the V gene TRBV6-5, with a tentative D call TRBD1 (5 bases). The CDR3 covers 12 residues. The V gene lost 9 bases and the J gene lost 4 bases, with 10 bases spanning the gap. The germline CDR1 and CDR2 sequences are MNHEY and SVGAGI. The CDR3 protein is CASQTGNQPQHF. The CDR3, as DNA: TGTGCCAGTCAAACAGGTAATCAGCCCCAGCATTTT.

The chain recombines TRBV23-1 with TRBJ2-7, with TRBD2 identical over 7 bases. Being an ORF, TRBV23-1 has a function that is uncertain. The junction had 20 bases not matched to a gene; V was cut back by 6 bases and J by 3 bases. This CDR3 contains 18 residues. The CDR3 region is CASRLTGTTPKVDYEQYF. The CDR3 DNA sequence: TGCGCCAGCAGGCTTACCGGGACTACCCCAAAAGTTGACTACGAGCAGTACTTC.

This sequence joins TRBV19 and TRBJ2-7; 9 nucleotides match TRBD1. The CDR3 runs to 14 residues. The V gene's germline CDR1 is LNHDA and CDR2 SQIVND (reference sequence). J was trimmed by 3 bases and V by 4 bases; bases with no gene match: 4. The CDR3 sequence: CASSTDRGSYEQYF. Here the CDR3 DNA reads TGTGCCAGTAGTACTGACAGGGGGAGCTACGAGCAGTACTTC.

The chain is built from TRBV27 and TRBJ1-5; TRBD1 is a possible D gene (6 bases). The length of the CDR3 is 14 residues. Deletions cut 5 bases from V and 3 bases from J, with 11 bases between. The germline CDR1 and CDR2 sequences are MNHEY and SMNVEV (reference sequence). The CDR3 sequence: CASSTHRANQPQHF. The CDR3 DNA reads TGTGCCAGCAGTACGCACAGGGCCAATCAGCCCCAGCATTTT.

This clone was counted once. This chain links TRBV15 with TRBJ1-1, with a tentative D call TRBD1 (6 bases). Trimming pared 6 bases from V and 0 bases from J, leaving 11 bases between. The V gene's germline CDR1 is LNHNV and CDR2 YYDKDF (reference sequence). There are 14 residues in the CDR3. CDR3 in DNA: TGTGCCACCAGGGACAGACCCATGAACACTGAAGCTTTCTTT. Its translation: CATRDRPMNTEAFF. The variable domain in full, completed from reference TRBV15 and TRBJ1-1, reads DAMVIQNPRYQVTQFGKPVTLSCSQTLNHNVMYWYQQKSSQAPKLLFHYYDKDFNNEADTPDNFQSRRPNTSFCFLDIRSPGLGDTAMYLCATRDRPMNTEAFFGQGTRLTVV.

The chain joins TRBV5-6 to TRBJ1-2; no clear D. The CDR3 length is 13 residues. Trimming took off 1 base at V and 6 bases at J, with 10 bases between the two ends. The germline V gene has CDR1 SGHDT and CDR2 YYEEEE. Written as DNA, the CDR3 is TGTGCCAGCAGCTTGAGGCGGCCTCATGGCTACACCTTC. Translated, it gives CASSLRRPHGYTF. Filled out from reference TRBV5-6 and TRBJ1-2, the complete variable domain reads DAGVTQSPTHLIKTRGQQVTLRCSPKSGHDTVSWYQQALGQGPQFIFQYYEEEERQRGNFPDRFSGHQFPNYSSELNVNALLLGDSALYLCASSLRRPHGYTFGSGTRLTVV.

This clone was observed a single time. CDR3 region: CATQGGRGPGTGELFF. CDR3 in DNA: TGTGCCACTCAAGGGGGCCGGGGCCCGGGCACCGGGGAGCTGTTTTTT. V is TRBV10-3 and J is TRBJ2-2, with 7 positions matching TRBD1. The germline gives CDR1 ENHRY, CDR2 SYGVKD. V was pared by 10 bases and J by 4 bases, with 15 bases of the junction left unmatched. The CDR3 is 16 amino acids.